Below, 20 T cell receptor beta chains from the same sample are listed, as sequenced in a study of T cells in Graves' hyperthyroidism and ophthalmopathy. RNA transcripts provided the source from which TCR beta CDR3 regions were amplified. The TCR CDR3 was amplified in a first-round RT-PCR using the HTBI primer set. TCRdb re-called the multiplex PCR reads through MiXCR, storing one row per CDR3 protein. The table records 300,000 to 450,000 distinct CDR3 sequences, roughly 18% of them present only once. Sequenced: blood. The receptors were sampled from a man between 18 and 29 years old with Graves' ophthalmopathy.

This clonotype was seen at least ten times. In nucleotides, the CDR3 is TGTGCCAGCAGGGAAAAGGTTTGGCCCCAGCATTTT. Protein: CASREKVWPQHF. This sequence joins TRBV11-3 and TRBJ1-5; D is unresolved. This CDR3 is 12 amino acids long. Germline V gene lookup returns CDR1 SGHNT and CDR2 YENEEA. With 6 bases removed from V and 9 bases from J, the gap between germline ends came to 12 bases.

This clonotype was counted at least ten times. The CDR3 protein is CASSYSSLASTYEQYF. CDR3 coding DNA: TGTGCCAGCAGTTACTCGAGTCTAGCCAGTACCTACGAGCAGTACTTC. The chain is built from TRBV6-7 and TRBJ2-7; TRBD2 might be the D (5 bases). TRBV6-7 falls under the ORF class, with uncertain function. The CDR3 is made up of 16 amino acids. V was trimmed by 0 bases and J by 2 bases, leaving 14 bases between them.

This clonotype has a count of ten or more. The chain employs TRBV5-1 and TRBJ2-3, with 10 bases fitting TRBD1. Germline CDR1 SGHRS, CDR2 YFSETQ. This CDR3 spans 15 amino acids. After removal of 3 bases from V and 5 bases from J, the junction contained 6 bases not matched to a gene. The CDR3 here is CASSSTGGLGDTQYF. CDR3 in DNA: TGCGCCAGCAGCTCGACAGGGGGCTTAGGAGATACGCAGTATTTT.

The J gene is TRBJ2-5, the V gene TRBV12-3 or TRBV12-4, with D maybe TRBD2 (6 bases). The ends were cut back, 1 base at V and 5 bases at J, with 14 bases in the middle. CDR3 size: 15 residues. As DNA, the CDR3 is TGTGCCAGCAGTTTAGGGTTGGGGCTAGCGGAGACCCAGTACTTC. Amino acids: CASSLGLGLAETQYF.

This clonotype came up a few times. As DNA, the CDR3 is TGTGCCAGTAGTCCCCGGGGGATCCACGAGCAGTACTTC. Protein: CASSPRGIHEQYF. The J gene is TRBJ2-7, the V gene TRBV19; weak D call: TRBD2 (6 bases). This CDR3 is 13 amino acids long. Between the trimmed V and J ends, which lost 5 bases and 5 bases, there was a span of 13 bases. Germline V gives CDR1 LNHDA, CDR2 SQIVND (reference sequence).

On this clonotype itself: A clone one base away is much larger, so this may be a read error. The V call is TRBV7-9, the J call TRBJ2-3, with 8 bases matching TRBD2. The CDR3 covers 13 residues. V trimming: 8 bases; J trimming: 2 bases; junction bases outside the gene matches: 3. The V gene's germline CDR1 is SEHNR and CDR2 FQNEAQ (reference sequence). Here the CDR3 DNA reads TGTGCCAGCCGGGGGGGGTTCACAGATACGCAGTATTTT. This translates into CASRGGFTDTQYF.

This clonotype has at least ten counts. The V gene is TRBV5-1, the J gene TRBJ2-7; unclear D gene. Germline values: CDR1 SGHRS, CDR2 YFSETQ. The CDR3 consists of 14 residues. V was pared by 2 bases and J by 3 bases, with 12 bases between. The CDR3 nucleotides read TGCGCCAGCAGCTTCCATTATGGTATCTACGAGCAGTACTTC. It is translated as CASSFHYGIYEQYF.

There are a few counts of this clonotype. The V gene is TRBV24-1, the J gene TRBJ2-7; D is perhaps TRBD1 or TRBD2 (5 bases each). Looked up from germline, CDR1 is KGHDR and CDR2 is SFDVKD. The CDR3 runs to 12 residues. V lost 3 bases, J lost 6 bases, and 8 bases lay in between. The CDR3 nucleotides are TGTGCCACCAGTGATGGGGGTCGCGAGCAGTACTTC. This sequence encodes CATSDGGREQYF.

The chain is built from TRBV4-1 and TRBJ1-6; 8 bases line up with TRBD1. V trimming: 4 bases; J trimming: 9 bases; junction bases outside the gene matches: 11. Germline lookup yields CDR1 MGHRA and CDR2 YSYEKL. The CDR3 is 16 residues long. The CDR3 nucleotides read TGCGCCAGCAGCCCATCTGGACAGGGCTTGGGTTCACCCCTCCACTTT. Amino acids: CASSPSGQGLGSPLHF.

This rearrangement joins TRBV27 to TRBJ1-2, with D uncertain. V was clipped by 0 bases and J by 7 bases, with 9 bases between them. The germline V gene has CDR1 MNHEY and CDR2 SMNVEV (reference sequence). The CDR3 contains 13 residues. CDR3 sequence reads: CASSLSSEGGYTF. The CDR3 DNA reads TGTGCCAGCAGTTTATCGTCGGAGGGTGGCTACACCTTC.

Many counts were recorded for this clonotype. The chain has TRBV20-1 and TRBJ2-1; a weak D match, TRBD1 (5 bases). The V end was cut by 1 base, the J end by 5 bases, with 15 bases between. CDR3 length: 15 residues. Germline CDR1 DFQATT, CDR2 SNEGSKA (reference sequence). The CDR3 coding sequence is TGCAGTGCTAGAGGTAAAACAGGTAACGACAATGAGCAGTTCTTC. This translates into CSARGKTGNDNEQFF.

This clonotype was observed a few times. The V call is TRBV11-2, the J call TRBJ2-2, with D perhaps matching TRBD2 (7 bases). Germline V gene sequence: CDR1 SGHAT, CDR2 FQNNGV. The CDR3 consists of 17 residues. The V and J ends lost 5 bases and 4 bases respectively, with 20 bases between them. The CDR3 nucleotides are TGTGCCAGCAGCGCCTGGGGGCGGGGGACCTTCACCGGGGAGCTGTTTTTT. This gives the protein CASSAWGRGTFTGELFF.

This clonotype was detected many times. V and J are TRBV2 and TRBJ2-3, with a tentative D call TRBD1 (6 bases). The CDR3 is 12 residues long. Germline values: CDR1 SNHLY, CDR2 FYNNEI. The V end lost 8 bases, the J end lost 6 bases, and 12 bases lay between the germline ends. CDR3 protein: CASATGSDTQYF. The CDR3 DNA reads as TGTGCCAGCGCTACAGGGTCTGATACGCAGTATTTT.

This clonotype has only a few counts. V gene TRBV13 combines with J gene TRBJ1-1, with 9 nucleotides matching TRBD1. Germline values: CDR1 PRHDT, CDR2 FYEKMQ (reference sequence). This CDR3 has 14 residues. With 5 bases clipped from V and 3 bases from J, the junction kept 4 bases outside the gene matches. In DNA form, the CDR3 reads TGTGCCAGCAGCCAGTGGACAGGGGACACTGAAGCTTTCTTT. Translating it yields CASSQWTGDTEAFF. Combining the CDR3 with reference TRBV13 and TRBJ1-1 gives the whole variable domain AAGVIQSPRHLIKEKRETATLKCYPIPRHDTVYWYQQGPGQDPQFLISFYEKMQSDKGSIPDRFSAQQFSDYHSELNMSSLELGDSALYFCASSQWTGDTEAFFGQGTRLTVV.

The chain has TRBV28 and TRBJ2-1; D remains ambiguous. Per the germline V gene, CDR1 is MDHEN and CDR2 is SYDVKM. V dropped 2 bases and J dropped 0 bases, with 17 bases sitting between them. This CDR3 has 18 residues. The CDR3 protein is CASSLKLYDQSSYNEQFF. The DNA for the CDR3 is TGTGCCAGCAGTTTAAAACTATATGACCAAAGCTCCTACAATGAGCAGTTCTTC. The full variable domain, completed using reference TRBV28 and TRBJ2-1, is DVKVTQSSRYLVKRTGEKVFLECVQDMDHENMFWYRQDPGLGLRLIYFSYDVKMKEKGDIPEGYSVSREKKERFSLILESASTNQTSMYLCASSLKLYDQSSYNEQFFGPGTRLTVL.

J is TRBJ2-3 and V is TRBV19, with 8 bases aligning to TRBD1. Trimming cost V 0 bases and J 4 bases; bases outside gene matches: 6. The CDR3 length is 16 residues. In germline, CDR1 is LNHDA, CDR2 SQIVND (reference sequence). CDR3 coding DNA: TGTGCCAGTAGTATAGAGGGCAGGGGGCGCGCAGATACGCAGTATTTT. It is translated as CASSIEGRGRADTQYF.

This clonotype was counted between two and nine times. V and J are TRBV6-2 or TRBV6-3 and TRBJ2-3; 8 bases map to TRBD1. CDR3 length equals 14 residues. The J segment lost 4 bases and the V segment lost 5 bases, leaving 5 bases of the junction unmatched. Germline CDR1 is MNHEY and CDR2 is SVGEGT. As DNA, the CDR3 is TGTGCCAGCAGTCCGGACAGGGTCTCAGATACGCAGTATTTT. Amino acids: CASSPDRVSDTQYF.

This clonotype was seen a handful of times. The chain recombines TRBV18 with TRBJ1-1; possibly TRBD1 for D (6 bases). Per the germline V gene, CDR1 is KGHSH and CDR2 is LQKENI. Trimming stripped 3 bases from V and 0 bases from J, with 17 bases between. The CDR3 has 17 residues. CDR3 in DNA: TGTGCCAGCTCACCTCCGGACAGCTTAATCATGAACACTGAAGCTTTCTTT. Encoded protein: CASSPPDSLIMNTEAFF.

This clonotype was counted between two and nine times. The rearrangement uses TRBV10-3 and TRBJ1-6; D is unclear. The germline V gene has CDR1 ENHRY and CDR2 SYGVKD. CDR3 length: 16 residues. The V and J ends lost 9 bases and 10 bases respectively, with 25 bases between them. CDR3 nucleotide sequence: TGTGCCATTAGGGAGATGGACGGACCAACCGGATCACCCCTCCACTTT. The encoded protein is CAIREMDGPTGSPLHF.

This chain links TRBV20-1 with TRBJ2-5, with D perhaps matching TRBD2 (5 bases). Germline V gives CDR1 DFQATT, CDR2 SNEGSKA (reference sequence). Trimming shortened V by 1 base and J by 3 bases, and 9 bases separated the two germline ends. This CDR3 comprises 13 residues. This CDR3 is CSARVGVEETQYF. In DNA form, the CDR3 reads TGCAGTGCTAGAGTGGGAGTAGAAGAGACCCAGTACTTC.